This T cell receptor beta chain was found in a study of beta chain features in type 1 diabetes. Study context: When patients were set against healthy donors, age, gender and cell yields were similar.

Study outcomes and limitations: Type 1 diabetes patients showed a moderate but significant shortening of TCRB CDR3s in all four CD4+ subsets.

This clone has more than one count but fewer than ten. What it recognizes is unknown. Every donor had blood drawn once into heparin, around 120 mL on average. Expressed TCRB transcripts were sequenced after all isolated RNA was converted to cDNA. Repertoires were generated with immunoSEQ multiplex PCR, while TCRdb's copy carries only in-frame clones and drops some. Among a few hundred thousand clones listed, roughly an eighth were seen once. The CDR3 covers 15 residues. With 1 base removed from V and 1 base from J, the gap between germline ends came to 10 bases. Germline CDR1 SGHAT, CDR2 FQNNGV. The sequenced sample consisted of naive CD4+ T cells from blood. The clonotype comes from a woman between 18 and 29 years old with type 1 diabetes. This sequence joins TRBV11-2 and TRBJ1-1, with a tentative D call TRBD1 (6 bases). The CDR3: CASSLAPTGNTEAFF. CDR3 sequence (DNA): TGTGCCAGCAGCTTAGCCCCGACAGGGAACACTGAAGCTTTCTTT.